The 20 T cell receptor beta chains listed next were all sequenced from one sample in a study of T cells in Graves' hyperthyroidism and ophthalmopathy. The TCR beta CDR3 regions underwent amplification using RNA transcripts as the source. With the HTBI primer set, the TCR CDR3 went through a first round of RT-PCR. Using its own MiXCR run on the multiplex PCR reads, TCRdb lists one record per CDR3 protein. The data show more than 550,000 distinct CDR3 sequences, with 45% seen just once and less than 8.5% held by the top ten. The sequenced material came from peripheral blood or thyroid tissue (not recorded which). All receptors come from an adult man with Graves' disease, either hyperthyroidism or ophthalmopathy (not recorded which).

The J gene is TRBJ2-7, the V gene TRBV20-1; 7 bases map to TRBD2. The CDR3 extends over 14 amino acids. V trimming: 0 bases; J trimming: 5 bases; junction bases outside the gene matches: 7. From germline, CDR1 is DFQATT and CDR2 SNEGSKA (reference sequence). As DNA, the CDR3 is TGCAGTGCTAGAGAACTAGCGACAACGAACGAGCAGTACTTC. Protein product: CSARELATTNEQYF.

V gene TRBV20-1 combines with J gene TRBJ1-2; D unclear. The V gene's germline CDR1 is DFQATT and CDR2 SNEGSKA (reference sequence). Trimming pared 0 bases from V and 5 bases from J, leaving 10 bases between. The CDR3 covers 13 residues. The CDR3, as DNA: TGCAGTGCTAGAGATAGGGCAGCTTATGGCTACACCTTC. Translating gives CSARDRAAYGYTF.

This clonotype was seen more than once but under ten times. V gene TRBV29-1 combines with J gene TRBJ1-4; D not resolved. V lost 6 bases and J 8 bases, leaving 16 bases between the germline ends. CDR3 length equals 13 residues. Germline V gene sequence: CDR1 SQVTM, CDR2 ANQGSEA. CDR3 region: CSVDGRGREKLFF. The CDR3, as DNA: TGCAGCGTGGACGGACGGGGTAGAGAAAAACTGTTTTTT.

The V and J genes are TRBV7-9 and TRBJ1-1, with unresolved D. This CDR3 spans 15 amino acids. Looked up from germline, CDR1 is SEHNR and CDR2 is FQNEAQ (reference sequence). The germline V and J ends were trimmed by 1 base and 3 bases, with 12 bases remaining between them. The CDR3 region has the DNA TGTGCCAGCAGCTTAGTAACGGGTTATGACACTGAAGCTTTCTTT. Its protein is CASSLVTGYDTEAFF.

V usage is TRBV7-9 and J usage is TRBJ1-2; 9 nucleotides match TRBD1. With V trimmed by 2 bases and J by 1 base, 17 bases remained unmatched. Germline V CDR1 and CDR2: SEHNR, FQNEAQ (reference sequence). The length of the CDR3 is 20 residues. CDR3 protein: CASSLFYRDRVSFVNYGYTF. For the CDR3, the DNA is TGTGCCAGCAGCTTATTTTATAGGGACAGGGTCTCATTCGTTAACTATGGCTACACCTTC.

This clonotype was found many times. An end of the junction does not agree with germline; a read error may underlie this. The chain couples TRBV24-1 to TRBJ1-4; tentatively, D is TRBD1 (5 bases). The germline gives CDR1 KGHDR, CDR2 SFDVKD. This CDR3 spans 10 amino acids. CDR3 DNA sequence: TGTGCCACCAGTGTGGTTCCAGGACATTTT. Residues: CATSVVPGHF.

On this clonotype itself: Its ends do not fully match the called genes, so a read error is possible. The chain has TRBV24-1 and TRBJ1-2; D is undetermined. Germline V gene sequence: CDR1 KGHDR, CDR2 SFDVKD. The CDR3 is made up of 15 amino acids. The chain's CDR3 is CATSDPRTANHGYTF. In DNA form, the CDR3 reads TGTGCCACCAGTGATCCGAGGACCGCTAACCATGGCTACACCTTC.

The chain is built from TRBV7-9 and TRBJ2-2; no definite D call. The V gene's germline CDR1 is SEHNR and CDR2 FQNEAQ (reference sequence). This CDR3 is 14 amino acids long. V lost 3 bases to trimming and J lost 6 bases, with 11 bases between them. The chain's CDR3 is CASSLPLDPGELFF. The CDR3 DNA reads TGTGCCAGCAGCTTGCCTTTGGATCCCGGGGAGCTGTTTTTT.

This clonotype has a count of ten or more. The chain joins TRBV7-9 to TRBJ1-2; 9 bases match TRBD1. Germline CDR1 and CDR2: SEHNR and FQNEAQ (reference sequence). The ends lost 5 bases at V and 6 bases at J; junction bases unmatched: 1. The CDR3 length is 12 residues. CDR3 sequence (DNA): TGTGCCAGCAGCGGGGACAGGGATGGCTACACCTTC. It is translated as CASSGDRDGYTF. Based on the CDR3 plus reference TRBV7-9 and TRBJ1-2, the full variable domain is DTGVSQNPRHKITKRGQNVTFRCDPISEHNRLYWYRQTLGQGPEFLTYFQNEAQLEKSRLLSDRFSAERPKGSFSTLEIQRTEQGDSAMYLCASSGDRDGYTFGSGTRLTVV.

J is TRBJ2-7 and V is TRBV29-1; a possible D gene is TRBD1 (5 bases). CDR3 length: 15 residues. CDR1 is SQVTM, CDR2 ANQGSEA, per germline. The V end lost 4 bases, the J end lost 4 bases, and 20 bases lay between the germline ends. CDR3 region: CSVGDRARELYEQYF. DNA of the CDR3: TGCAGCGTTGGAGATCGGGCCAGGGAACTTTACGAGCAGTACTTC.

This clonotype was detected many times. V is TRBV10-3 and J is TRBJ2-7, with D unresolved. Between the trimmed V and J ends, which lost 0 bases and 4 bases, there was a span of 7 bases. Germline CDR1 is ENHRY and CDR2 is SYGVKD. The CDR3 contains 13 residues. CDR3 nucleotide sequence: TGTGCCATCAGTGAGTCACCCGGGTACGAGCAGTACTTC. Translating it yields CAISESPGYEQYF.

This clonotype was seen many times. This chain joins TRBV6-5 and TRBJ2-7; TRBD1 aligns across 8 bases. The CDR3 is made up of 15 amino acids. V shed 6 bases, J shed 1 base, and the junction held 8 bases outside the gene matches. The germline V gene encodes CDR1 MNHEY and CDR2 SVGAGI. The CDR3 reads CASRRDRTSSYEQYF. Here the CDR3 DNA reads TGTGCCAGCAGACGGGACAGGACCTCGTCCTACGAGCAGTACTTC.

This clonotype was recorded a few times. V and J are TRBV20-1 and TRBJ2-7, with unresolved D. V shed 5 bases and J shed 0 bases, with 17 bases lying between them. Germline lookup yields CDR1 DFQATT and CDR2 SNEGSKA (reference sequence). The CDR3 has 15 amino acids. The CDR3 bases are TGCAGTGCTGAGCCGGTCGCAGGTAACTCCTACGAGCAGTACTTC. Protein sequence: CSAEPVAGNSYEQYF.

At least ten counts were recorded for this clonotype. This sequence joins TRBV2 and TRBJ2-2; unclear D gene. Trimming removed 0 bases at V and 4 bases at J, with 3 bases between. Germline-derived CDR1 and CDR2 are SNHLY and FYNNEI. There are 13 residues in the CDR3. The CDR3, as DNA: TGTGCCAGCAGTGAAGCTGGCACCGGGGAGCTGTTTTTT. Residues: CASSEAGTGELFF.

A few counts support this clonotype. The rearrangement joins TRBV7-2 to TRBJ1-1; D remains unclear. V dropped 1 base and J dropped 0 bases, with 12 bases sitting between them. CDR3 size: 16 residues. From germline, CDR1 is SGHTA and CDR2 FQGNSA. DNA of the CDR3: TGTGCCAGCAGCTTAGGGTCGTGGGAAATGAACACTGAAGCTTTCTTT. Protein sequence: CASSLGSWEMNTEAFF.

J is TRBJ1-3 and V is TRBV6-5, with TRBD1 identical over 7 bases. CDR3 length: 16 amino acids. From germline, CDR1 is MNHEY and CDR2 SVGAGI. Trimming at V came to 2 bases and at J to 0 bases, leaving 4 bases not matched to a gene. This CDR3 is CASSYTGQTSGNTIYF. The DNA of the CDR3 is TGTGCCAGCAGTTACACGGGACAGACCTCTGGAAACACCATATATTTT.

The chain links TRBV20-1 to TRBJ2-7, with a weak D call TRBD2 (6 bases). V lost 1 base to trimming and J lost 6 bases, with 7 bases between them. This CDR3 has 11 residues. The germline V gene encodes CDR1 DFQATT and CDR2 SNEGSKA (reference sequence). CDR3 coding DNA: TGCAGTGCTAGAGCGGAGGGCGAGCAGTACTTC. Its protein product is CSARAEGEQYF.

The gene calls are TRBV20-1 and TRBJ2-7; 9 nucleotides match TRBD1. J gave up 2 bases and V 3 bases, and 5 bases lay outside the gene matches. Looked up from germline, CDR1 is DFQATT and CDR2 is SNEGSKA (reference sequence). The CDR3 covers 14 residues. The CDR3 DNA reads TGCAGTGCTAGTGACAGGGGGTCCACCTACGAGCAGTACTTC. Translating it yields CSASDRGSTYEQYF.

Comment on this clonotype: This sequence may be a read error, since a much larger clone differs from it by one base. The rearrangement links TRBV2 to TRBJ1-6; a weak D match, TRBD1 (5 bases). CDR1 and CDR2 from the germline V gene are SNHLY and FYNNEI. CDR3 size: 15 residues. This CDR3 reads CASSLGRIYNSPPHF. Here the CDR3 DNA reads TGTGCCAGCAGTTTGGGACGGATCTATAATTCACCCCCCCACTTT.

This clonotype appeared many times. The V gene is TRBV24-1, the J gene TRBJ1-5, with D unclear. Germline assignment: CDR1 KGHDR and CDR2 SFDVKD. This CDR3 is built from 12 residues. V shed 4 bases and J shed 10 bases, with 10 bases lying between them. CDR3 residues: CATSERDYPQHF. The CDR3 nucleotides are TGTGCCACCAGTGAAAGAGATTATCCCCAGCATTTT.